The 25 T cell receptor beta chains below were found in one sample sequenced in a study of control samples from healthy donors and cancer patients (dated by TCRdb to the early 2020s). The library came from the immunoSEQ multiplex PCR assay. Here the immuneACCESS table is served through TCRdb, limited to in-frame sequences with V and J called. Missing clones are a known gap in these copies; in checked studies unresolved V genes cover under half, and the rest lacks a known reason. Present in this sample are about 61,000 clones, about 90% of which were seen just once. The ten largest account for 5.5% to 7% of the sample. The sample taken for sequencing was PBMCs. The receptors originated from a man in his sixties with colorectal cancer.

The rearrangement joins TRBV7-2 to TRBJ1-2, with unresolved D. Looked up from germline, CDR1 is SGHTA and CDR2 is FQGNSA. The V end was cut by 7 bases, the J end by 1 base, with 13 bases between. The CDR3 is 14 residues long. The CDR3 sequence is CASTRARDNYGYTF. The CDR3 DNA reads as TGTGCCAGCACTCGTGCTCGGGATAACTATGGCTACACCTTC.

This clone was found once. V and J are TRBV19 and TRBJ1-5; D is ambiguous. Trimming removed 3 bases from V and 9 bases from J, with 12 bases in between. The CDR3 runs to 13 residues. Germline CDR1 and CDR2: LNHDA and SQIVND (reference sequence). The DNA of the CDR3 is TGTGCCAGTAGTATTGGCCGCCTTGGGCCCCAGCATTTT. This codes for CASSIGRLGPQHF.

The chain combines TRBV14 with TRBJ2-2, with a tentative D call TRBD2 (6 bases). Trimming took 1 base from V and 6 from J, leaving 6 bases between them. The CDR3 is made up of 13 amino acids. CDR1 is SGHDN, CDR2 FVKESK, per germline. CDR3 coding DNA: TGTGCCAGCAGCCAAGGGGGGGCCGGGGAGCTGTTTTTT. It specifies CASSQGGAGELFF.

The CDR3 here is CASSRPTSGDPTQYF. The CDR3 DNA reads TGTGCCAGCAGTCGCCCGACTAGCGGGGACCCGACCCAGTACTTC. The chain is built from TRBV6-2 or TRBV6-3 and TRBJ2-5; 11 bases line up with TRBD2. Germline V gives CDR1 MNHEY, CDR2 SVGEGT. The V gene end was trimmed by 5 bases and the J gene end by 7 bases; junction bases not matched to a gene: 9. The CDR3 is made up of 15 amino acids.

The gene calls are TRBV5-1 and TRBJ2-2; D not resolved. Germline V gene lookup returns CDR1 SGHRS and CDR2 YFSETQ. The ends were cut back, 0 bases at V and 5 bases at J, with 5 bases in the middle. The CDR3 covers 13 residues. The CDR3 DNA reads TGCGCCAGCAGCTTGGGGAGAACCGGGGAGCTGTTTTTT. Protein sequence: CASSLGRTGELFF.

The CDR3 protein is CSVVWGSTDTQYF. The DNA of the CDR3 is TGCAGCGTTGTATGGGGGAGCACAGATACGCAGTATTTT. V usage is TRBV29-1 and J usage is TRBJ2-3; perhaps D is TRBD1 or TRBD2 (5 bases each). Germline V gene data show CDR1 as SQVTM and CDR2 as ANQGSEA. The V end was cut by 4 bases, the J end by 0 bases, with 8 bases between. The length of the CDR3 is 13 residues.

The chain joins TRBV28 to TRBJ1-5; a possible D gene is TRBD1 (5 bases). V was pared by 6 bases and J by 2 bases, with 14 bases between. This CDR3 has 15 residues. Germline CDR1 MDHEN, CDR2 SYDVKM. CDR3 amino acids: CASSLDLTGNQPQHF. In DNA, the CDR3 is TGTGCCAGCAGCCTCGACCTGACAGGCAATCAGCCCCAGCATTTT.

This chain links TRBV12-3 or TRBV12-4 with TRBJ1-1; no firm D call. The CDR3 totals 13 residues. V was pared by 2 bases and J by 1 base, with 5 bases between. The chain's CDR3 is CASSLMGNTEAFF. CDR3 sequence (DNA): TGTGCCAGCAGTTTAATGGGGAACACTGAAGCTTTCTTT.

This chain connects TRBV7-3 to TRBJ1-2; D is ambiguous. Looked up from germline, CDR1 is SGHTA and CDR2 is FQGTGA. V was trimmed by 8 bases and J by 4 bases, leaving 17 bases between them. This CDR3 has 14 residues. The CDR3 sequence is CASLLHPRPYGYTF. The CDR3, as DNA: TGTGCCAGCCTATTGCATCCGCGCCCCTATGGCTACACCTTC. The whole variable domain, filled in from reference TRBV7-3 and TRBJ1-2, reads GAGVSQTPSNKVTEKGKYVELRCDPISGHTALYWYRQSLGQGPEFLIYFQGTGAADDSGLPNDRFFAVRPEGSVSTLKIQRTERGDSAVYLCASLLHPRPYGYTFGSGTRLTVV.

This clone came up a few times. The chain joins TRBV14 to TRBJ2-2; possibly TRBD1 for D (6 bases). The V end was cut by 3 bases, the J end by 2 bases, with 10 bases between. This CDR3 region has 15 residues. Germline assignment: CDR1 SGHDN and CDR2 FVKESK. The CDR3 reads CASSQDSINTGELFF. CDR3 DNA: TGTGCCAGCAGCCAGGACAGTATAAACACCGGGGAGCTGTTTTTT.

The chain has TRBV2 and TRBJ1-5; tentative D call: TRBD1 (5 bases). Trimming removed 6 bases from V and 4 bases from J, with 10 bases in between. The germline CDR1 and CDR2 sequences are SNHLY and FYNNEI. The CDR3 consists of 13 residues. The CDR3 sequence: CASRGDSNQPQHF. In nucleotides, the CDR3 is TGTGCCAGCAGGGGAGACAGTAATCAGCCCCAGCATTTT.

This chain joins TRBV11-3 and TRBJ2-7; 9 bases are a match to TRBD1. The CDR3 consists of 13 residues. After removal of 7 bases from V and 4 bases from J, the junction contained 5 bases not matched to a gene. Per the germline V gene, CDR1 is SGHNT and CDR2 is YENEEA. CDR3 sequence: CASKPGQGYEQYF. In DNA, the CDR3 is TGTGCCAGCAAACCGGGACAGGGTTACGAGCAGTACTTC.

J is TRBJ1-5 and V is TRBV29-1; tentatively, D is TRBD1 (6 bases). Trimming left V 5 bases short and J 4 bases short, with 12 bases between. CDR1 and CDR2 (germline): SQVTM, ANQGSEA. The CDR3 contains 13 residues. The CDR3 sequence: CSVSDRPNQPQHF. The DNA of the CDR3 is TGCAGCGTTTCTGACAGGCCAAATCAGCCCCAGCATTTT.

This rearrangement joins TRBV15 to TRBJ1-3; possibly TRBD1 for D (5 bases). CDR1 LNHNV and CDR2 YYDKDF come from the germline V gene (reference sequence). The germline V and J ends were trimmed by 0 bases and 0 bases, with 12 bases remaining between them. The CDR3 covers 17 residues. CDR3 region: CATSREGGKFSGNTIYF. CDR3 nucleotide sequence: TGTGCCACCAGCAGAGAGGGGGGGAAATTCTCTGGAAACACCATATATTTT.

This chain connects TRBV28 to TRBJ1-5; D uncertain. Germline V CDR1 and CDR2: MDHEN, SYDVKM. The CDR3 is 16 amino acids. Trimming took 2 bases from V and 2 from J, leaving 13 bases between them. The CDR3 sequence: CASSLGSSVGNQPQHF. In nucleotides, the CDR3 is TGTGCCAGCAGTTTAGGTTCGTCGGTGGGCAATCAGCCCCAGCATTTT.

The chain carries TRBV6-5 and TRBJ1-4, with a tentative D call TRBD1 (5 bases). Germline V CDR1 and CDR2: MNHEY, SVGAGI. Deletions cut 0 bases from V and 3 bases from J, with 11 bases between. This CDR3 comprises 16 residues. As DNA, the CDR3 is TGTGCCAGCAGTTACTCGTGGGGGAGGCCTAATGAAAAACTGTTTTTT. This sequence encodes CASSYSWGRPNEKLFF.

The chain is built from TRBV2 and TRBJ2-7; D is unresolved. Germline loops: CDR1 SNHLY, CDR2 FYNNEI. V lost 3 bases and J lost 3, with 6 bases in between. The CDR3 is 12 residues long. This CDR3 is CASSEGIYEQYF. In DNA form, the CDR3 reads TGTGCCAGCAGTGAGGGAATCTACGAGCAGTACTTC.

The V and J genes are TRBV19 and TRBJ2-1; TRBD1 agrees at 10 bases. Germline V gene lookup returns CDR1 LNHDA and CDR2 SQIVND (reference sequence). The CDR3 runs 16 residues. The V gene end was trimmed by 6 bases and the J gene end by 0 bases; junction bases not matched to a gene: 5. The CDR3 spells CASSSGTGVSYNEQFF. The CDR3 bases are TGTGCCAGTAGCTCCGGGACAGGGGTCTCCTACAATGAGCAGTTCTTC.

This chain links TRBV4-2 with TRBJ2-7; 10 positions agree with TRBD2. With 2 bases clipped from V and 2 bases from J, the junction kept 3 bases outside the gene matches. Germline V gene lookup returns CDR1 LGHNA and CDR2 YNFKEQ. The CDR3 is 15 amino acids. CDR3 amino acids: CASSQRSGGAYEQYF. CDR3 DNA sequence: TGTGCCAGCAGCCAAAGGAGCGGGGGGGCCTACGAGCAGTACTTC.

The chain combines TRBV9 with TRBJ1-4; weak D call: TRBD1 (6 bases). The ends were cut back, 4 bases at V and 8 bases at J, with 21 bases in the middle. Germline V gene sequence: CDR1 SGDLS, CDR2 YYNGEE. There are 16 residues in the CDR3. DNA for the CDR3: TGTGCCAGCAGCCTTCCCTCAACAGGGCCGGGCGAAAAACTGTTTTTT. This translates into CASSLPSTGPGEKLFF. The variable domain in full, with the rest retrieved from reference TRBV9 and TRBJ1-4, is DSGVTQTPKHLITATGQRVTLRCSPRSGDLSVYWYQQSLDQGLQFLIQYYNGEERAKGNILERFSAQQFPDLHSELNLSSLELGDSALYFCASSLPSTGPGEKLFFGSGTQLSVL.

The CDR3 loop is CASSPDREGEQYF. CDR3 coding DNA: TGTGCCAGCAGCCCCGACAGGGAAGGCGAGCAGTACTTC. The chain carries TRBV7-2 and TRBJ2-7; TRBD1 matches 7 bases. CDR3 length equals 13 residues. Germline CDR1 and CDR2: SGHTA and FQGNSA. V trimming: 5 bases; J trimming: 6 bases; junction bases outside the gene matches: 7.

The chain joins TRBV15 to TRBJ2-1; 8 positions match TRBD2. After removal of 0 bases from V and 7 bases from J, the junction contained 11 bases not matched to a gene. This CDR3 spans 17 amino acids. The germline V gene has CDR1 LNHNV and CDR2 YYDKDF (reference sequence). The CDR3 here is CATSRDGAGGFYNEQFF. In DNA form, the CDR3 reads TGTGCCACCAGCAGAGATGGGGCGGGGGGTTTTTATAATGAGCAGTTCTTC. Full variable domain (remainder filled in from reference TRBV15 and TRBJ2-1): DAMVIQNPRYQVTQFGKPVTLSCSQTLNHNVMYWYQQKSSQAPKLLFHYYDKDFNNEADTPDNFQSRRPNTSFCFLDIRSPGLGDTAMYLCATSRDGAGGFYNEQFFGPGTRLTVL.

V usage is TRBV5-6 and J usage is TRBJ2-2; the match to TRBD2 covers 8 bases. Germline V gene lookup returns CDR1 SGHDT and CDR2 YYEEEE. Trimming cost V 2 bases and J 4 bases; bases outside gene matches: 4. CDR3 length: 15 residues. As DNA, the CDR3 is TGTGCCAGCAGCTTACTAGCGGTGCCCACCGGGGAGCTGTTTTTT. Its translation is CASSLLAVPTGELFF. Together with reference TRBV5-6 and TRBJ2-2, the CDR3 gives the full variable domain: DAGVTQSPTHLIKTRGQQVTLRCSPKSGHDTVSWYQQALGQGPQFIFQYYEEEERQRGNFPDRFSGHQFPNYSSELNVNALLLGDSALYLCASSLLAVPTGELFFGEGSRLTVL.

The V call is TRBV3-1 (or the pseudogene TRBV3-2), the J call TRBJ1-2, with 10 bases lining up with TRBD1. Germline CDR1 is LGHDT and CDR2 is YNNKEL (reference sequence). The CDR3 is 15 amino acids. The junction had 7 bases not matched to a gene; V was cut back by 3 bases and J by 6 bases. CDR3 in DNA: TGTGCCAGCAGCCAGGCGGACAGGGGGAGTAATGGCTACACCTTC. Translating gives CASSQADRGSNGYTF.

This sequence joins TRBV10-3 and TRBJ1-5; D is unclear. The CDR3 spans 16 residues. The germline V gene encodes CDR1 ENHRY and CDR2 SYGVKD. V lost 7 bases and J 8 bases, leaving 24 bases between the germline ends. The CDR3 coding sequence is TGTGCCATCAACCAAAAGGACGCTTCCCGTATCGAGCCCCAGCATTTT. It yields the protein CAINQKDASRIEPQHF.